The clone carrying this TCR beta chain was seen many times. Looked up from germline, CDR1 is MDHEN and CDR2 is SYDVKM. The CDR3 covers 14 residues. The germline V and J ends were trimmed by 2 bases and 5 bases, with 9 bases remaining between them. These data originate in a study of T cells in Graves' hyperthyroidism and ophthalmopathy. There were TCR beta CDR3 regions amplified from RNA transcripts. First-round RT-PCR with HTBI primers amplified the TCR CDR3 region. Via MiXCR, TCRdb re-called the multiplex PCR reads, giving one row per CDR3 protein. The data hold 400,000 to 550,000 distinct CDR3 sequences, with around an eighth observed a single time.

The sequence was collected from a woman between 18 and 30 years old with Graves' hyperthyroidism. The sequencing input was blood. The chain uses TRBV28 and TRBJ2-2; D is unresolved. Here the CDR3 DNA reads TGTGCCAGCAGTTTAACCGGAGATACCGGGGAGCTGTTTTTT. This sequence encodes CASSLTGDTGELFF.